This passage covers 24 T cell receptor beta chains from one sample sequenced in a study of beta chain features in type 1 diabetes (dated by TCRdb to 2017 to 2018). The library was built by means of the immunoSEQ multiplex PCR assay. The entire amount of isolated RNA was reverse transcribed using the High Capacity cDNA Reverse Transcription Kit, so the sequenced TCRB transcripts were expressed ones. TCRdb holds this immuneACCESS table with in-frame rearrangements only. Some clones are missing; in checked studies, unresolved V genes explain under half, and the rest has no known cause. Across this sample there are about 360,000 clones, with about 12% seen only once. The ten largest make up approximately 0.015% of the sample. The material sequenced was naive CD4+ T cells from blood. In the paper's terms, the cell subset or site label means: true naive CD4+ T cells. The receptors come from a man between 18 and 35 years old in good health.

This clone occurred a few times. The chain uses TRBV7-2 and TRBJ1-6; 7 nucleotides agree with TRBD1. V lost 2 bases and J lost 10; bases outside the gene matches: 8. The CDR3 extends over 15 amino acids. Germline V gives CDR1 SGHTA, CDR2 FQGNSA. CDR3 sequence reads: CASSLQTGLKSPLHF. CDR3 in DNA: TGTGCCAGCAGCTTACAGACAGGGTTAAAATCACCCCTCCACTTT.

This chain links TRBV18 with TRBJ2-4, with D tentatively TRBD1 (6 bases). Trimming removed 4 bases from V and 5 bases from J, with 12 bases in between. Germline V gives CDR1 KGHSH, CDR2 LQKENI. The CDR3 runs 14 residues. CDR3: CASSRSGVENIQYF. Written as DNA, the CDR3 is TGTGCCAGCTCACGATCAGGGGTGGAAAACATTCAGTACTTC.

The sample holds a few counts of this clone. The chain couples TRBV9 to TRBJ1-1; D perhaps matches TRBD1 (6 bases). V was cut by 0 bases and J by 2 bases, with 8 bases left in between. The CDR3 spans 14 residues. Germline V gene lookup returns CDR1 SGDLS and CDR2 YYNGEE. The CDR3 bases are TGTGCCAGCAGCGTAGCGGGACACAACACTGAAGCTTTCTTT. Translating it yields CASSVAGHNTEAFF.

This clone was seen a handful of times. The gene calls are TRBV30 and TRBJ1-5; D ambiguous. CDR1 is GTSNPN and CDR2 is SVGIG in the germline V gene (reference sequence). V was pared by 0 bases and J by 3 bases, with 6 bases between. This CDR3 contains 13 residues. CDR3 sequence: CAWSVANNQPQHF. DNA of the CDR3: TGTGCCTGGAGTGTCGCGAACAATCAGCCCCAGCATTTT.

The sample holds a few counts of this clone. V usage is TRBV7-9 and J usage is TRBJ2-5; 11 nucleotides align to TRBD1. The DNA end lines up better with TRBJ2-7; the J call may be wrong. The CDR3 has 16 residues. Looked up from germline, CDR1 is SEHNR and CDR2 is FQNEAQ (reference sequence). CDR3 sequence (DNA): TGTGCCAGCAGTCATCCCCGGGACAGGGGGACCTACGAGCAGTACTTC. It codes for CASSHPRDRGTYEQYF.

This sequence joins TRBV10-2 and TRBJ1-2; the match to TRBD1 covers 7 bases. Per the germline V gene, CDR1 is WSHSY and CDR2 is SAAADI. The CDR3 sequence is 12 residues long. The junction had 9 bases not matched to a gene; V was cut back by 7 bases and J by 10 bases. The CDR3 bases are TGCGCCAGCACCAGGGGGGACGGTGTCTACACCTTC. Translating gives CASTRGDGVYTF.

This clone was seen a few times. The chain employs TRBV4-2 and TRBJ1-1; a possible D gene is TRBD1 (5 bases). Germline CDR1 is LGHNA and CDR2 is YNFKEQ. V was pared by 4 bases and J by 3 bases, with 15 bases between. The CDR3 extends over 15 amino acids. The CDR3, as DNA: TGTGCCAGCAGCCCTAGCGGGACGTCGTACACTGAAGCTTTCTTT. Amino acid sequence: CASSPSGTSYTEAFF.

This clone was detected a few times. The chain uses TRBV4-2 and TRBJ2-6; D not resolved. Germline loops: CDR1 LGHNA, CDR2 YNFKEQ. The CDR3 has 14 amino acids. The ends were cut back, 0 bases at V and 2 bases at J, with 2 bases in the middle. The DNA for the CDR3 is TGTGCCAGCAGCCAAGATACTGGGGCCAACGTCCTGACTTTC. Translated, it gives CASSQDTGANVLTF.

This clone was counted only a few times. This chain joins TRBV28 and TRBJ1-1; TRBD1 matches at 9 bases. From germline, CDR1 is MDHEN and CDR2 SYDVKM. This CDR3 comprises 15 residues. Germline trimming cut 6 bases from V and 3 bases from J; bases unmatched to any gene: 8. The CDR3 loop reads CASSGQGRGDTEAFF. In nucleotides, the CDR3 is TGTGCCAGCAGCGGACAGGGGAGAGGGGACACTGAAGCTTTCTTT.

This chain links TRBV6-5 with TRBJ2-7; TRBD1 matches at 7 bases. From germline, CDR1 is MNHEY and CDR2 SVGAGI. V gave up 0 bases and J gave up 3 bases; unmatched junction bases: 5. The CDR3 contains 15 residues. CDR3 loop: CASSYSTGPRYEQYF. The CDR3 DNA reads TGTGCCAGCAGTTACTCGACAGGGCCCCGCTACGAGCAGTACTTC.

This chain links TRBV30 with TRBJ2-2; no reliable D call. Germline CDR1 and CDR2: GTSNPN and SVGIG (reference sequence). V was pared by 1 base and J by 2 bases, with 8 bases between. This CDR3 spans 14 amino acids. The CDR3 spells CAWSGLSNTGELFF. CDR3 nucleotide sequence: TGTGCCTGGAGTGGTCTCTCTAACACCGGGGAGCTGTTTTTT. The full variable domain, with the rest looked up from reference TRBV30 and TRBJ2-2, is SQTIHQWPATLVQPVGSPLSLECTVEGTSNPNLYWYRQAAGRGLQLLFYSVGIGQISSEVPQNLSASRPQDRQFILSSKKLLLSDSGFYLCAWSGLSNTGELFFGEGSRLTVL.

This rearrangement joins TRBV5-6 to TRBJ2-3; possibly TRBD1 for D (6 bases). The V end was cut by 3 bases, the J end by 6 bases, with 14 bases between. The CDR3 has 14 residues. The germline V gene has CDR1 SGHDT and CDR2 YYEEEE. The CDR3: CASSWGQGADTQYF. CDR3 in DNA: TGTGCCAGCAGCTGGGGGCAGGGTGCGGATACGCAGTATTTT.

V is TRBV5-4 and J is TRBJ2-5; 10 bases agree with TRBD2. Germline V gene sequence: CDR1 SGHNT, CDR2 YYREEE (reference sequence). The CDR3 is made up of 15 amino acids. V lost 4 bases to trimming and J lost 2 bases; unmatched junction nucleotides: 5. CDR3 sequence: CASSPGLAPQETQYF. The CDR3 nucleotides are TGTGCCAGCAGCCCGGGACTAGCGCCTCAAGAGACCCAGTACTTC.

This clone was seen more than once but under ten times. V and J are TRBV9 and TRBJ2-1; a weak D match, TRBD2 (5 bases). The CDR3 sequence is 13 residues long. V gave up 3 bases and J gave up 8 bases, with 12 bases separating them. Germline CDR1 SGDLS, CDR2 YYNGEE. The CDR3 sequence is CASSGGPRDEQFF. The CDR3, as DNA: TGTGCCAGCAGCGGCGGGCCGAGGGATGAGCAGTTCTTC.

CDR3 loop: CASSQARGGMADTQYF. As DNA, the CDR3 is TGTGCCAGCAGCCAAGCCCGGGGGGGCATGGCAGATACGCAGTATTTT. V is TRBV14 and J is TRBJ2-3; 8 bases align to TRBD2. V lost 1 base to trimming and J lost 4 bases; unmatched junction nucleotides: 7. The CDR3 runs 16 residues. Germline V lookup: CDR1 SGHDN, CDR2 FVKESK. The full variable domain, in which reference TRBV14 and TRBJ2-3 provide the parts outside the CDR3, is EAGVTQFPSHSVIEKGQTVTLRCDPISGHDNLYWYRRVMGKEIKFLLHFVKESKQDESGMPNNRFLAERTGGTYSTLKVQPAELEDSGVYFCASSQARGGMADTQYFGPGTRLTVL.

The CDR3 sequence is CASSTDGTGVYEQYF. CDR3 DNA: TGCGCCAGCAGCACCGACGGGACAGGGGTTTACGAGCAGTACTTC. The chain combines TRBV5-1 with TRBJ2-7; 10 nucleotides align to TRBD1. CDR3 size: 15 residues. Germline CDR1 SGHRS, CDR2 YFSETQ. Trimming removed 4 bases from V and 4 bases from J; junction bases left unmatched: 8. The variable domain in full, with the rest retrieved from reference TRBV5-1 and TRBJ2-7, is KAGVTQTPRYLIKTRGQQVTLSCSPISGHRSVSWYQQTPGQGLQFLFEYFSETQRNKGNFPGRFSGRQFSNSRSEMNVSTLELGDSALYLCASSTDGTGVYEQYFGPGTRLTVT.

This chain links TRBV6-5 with TRBJ2-7, with D possibly TRBD2 on 5 matching bases. Trimming left V 2 bases short and J 2 bases short, with 10 bases between. CDR1 and CDR2 from the germline V gene are MNHEY and SVGAGI. CDR3 length: 14 amino acids. The CDR3 coding sequence is TGTGCCAGCAGTTACGACTACCTAGCCTACGAGCAGTACTTC. Residues: CASSYDYLAYEQYF.

This chain connects TRBV28 to TRBJ2-2; D may be TRBD2 (6 bases). This CDR3 comprises 13 residues. Germline CDR1 reads MDHEN; CDR2 reads SYDVKM. Trimming took 8 bases from V and 8 from J, leaving 15 bases between them. The CDR3 DNA follows: TGTGCCAGCTCAGCGGGTTATGTGGGGGAGCTGTTTTTT. It yields the protein CASSAGYVGELFF.

This clone was observed a single time. The same CDR3 is also encoded by other DNA sequences in this sample. The chain has TRBV11-3 and TRBJ2-1; D is uncertain. V gave up 5 bases and J gave up 0 bases, with 5 bases separating them. Germline values: CDR1 SGHNT, CDR2 YENEEA. The CDR3 covers 13 residues. The CDR3 coding sequence is TGTGCCAGCAGCCTTAGCTCCTACAATGAGCAGTTCTTC. Its protein is CASSLSSYNEQFF. Variable domain in full (rest from reference TRBV11-3 and TRBJ2-1): EAGVVQSPRYKIIEKKQPVAFWCNPISGHNTLYWYLQNLGQGPELLIRYENEEAVDDSQLPKDRFSAERLKGVDSTLKIQPAELGDSAVYLCASSLSSYNEQFFGPGTRLTVL.

J is TRBJ2-2 and V is TRBV9, with D perhaps matching TRBD2 (7 bases). The length of the CDR3 is 14 residues. V shed 6 bases and J shed 4 bases, with 13 bases lying between them. Germline V gene sequence: CDR1 SGDLS, CDR2 YYNGEE. CDR3 region: CASNEGGGTGELFF. The CDR3 nucleotides read TGTGCCAGCAACGAGGGGGGGGGCACCGGGGAGCTGTTTTTT.

Only a few counts were recorded for this clone. This chain links TRBV5-4 with TRBJ1-1; a weak D match, TRBD1 (5 bases). Per germline, CDR1 SGHNT and CDR2 YYREEE (reference sequence). V was shortened by 4 bases and J by 4 bases, with 20 bases between the two germline ends. The CDR3 consists of 16 residues. CDR3 region: CASSPGGRGGTTEAFF. In nucleotides, the CDR3 is TGTGCCAGCAGCCCGGGAGGCCGTGGGGGGACCACTGAAGCTTTCTTT. The full variable domain, its missing parts supplied by reference TRBV5-4 and TRBJ1-1, is ETGVTQSPTHLIKTRGQQVTLRCSSQSGHNTVSWYQQALGQGPQFIFQYYREEENGRGNFPPRFSGLQFPNYSSELNVNALELDDSALYLCASSPGGRGGTTEAFFGQGTRLTVV.

The chain is built from TRBV30 and TRBJ2-7; a possible D gene is TRBD2 (6 bases). CDR3 length: 12 amino acids. Trimming removed 0 bases at V and 9 bases at J, with 12 bases between. Germline CDR1 is GTSNPN and CDR2 is SVGIG (reference sequence). DNA of the CDR3: TGTGCCTGGAGTGTAGGCGGGAAAGGGCAGTACTTC. It is translated as CAWSVGGKGQYF.

The table lists this clone with a few counts. The chain combines TRBV21-1 with TRBJ2-7; whether TRBD2, the table's D call, matches the DNA was not checked. TRBV21-1 is deemed a pseudogene. This CDR3 is built from 14 residues. CDR3 in amino acids: CASSYGVECYEQYF. CDR3 nucleotide sequence: TGTGCCAGCAGTTACGGGGTCGAGTGCTACGAGCAGTACTTC.

This chain uses TRBV5-6 with TRBJ1-4; 8 bases align to TRBD1. The CDR3 runs to 15 residues. Germline trimming cut 3 bases from V and 7 bases from J; bases unmatched to any gene: 8. The V gene's germline CDR1 is SGHDT and CDR2 YYEEEE. The CDR3 nucleotides read TGTGCCAGCAGCTCTAACAGGGGGTATCGTGAAAAACTGTTTTTT. It specifies CASSSNRGYREKLFF.